These 13 T cell receptor beta chains came from one sample sequenced in a study of T cell clonotyping in hematopoietic cell transplantation. Sequencing was performed with immunoSEQ multiplex PCR; in TCRdb, only in-frame clones are kept and a portion is missing. The table lists several thousand clones, about 86% of them singletons, with approximately 5.8% in the top ten. The sequencing here drew on peripheral blood mononuclear cells, taken 100 days after allogeneic stem cell transplant. The receptors originated from a female patient aged 40-50 years who had an allogeneic stem cell transplant from a related donor, so the T cells may come from the graft donor. Some clones in this sample may be carry-over from other donors' samples.

The chain recombines TRBV29-1 with TRBJ1-2; the D is unclear. Trimming left V 4 bases short and J 8 bases short, with 11 bases between. Germline CDR1 reads SQVTM; CDR2 reads ANQGSEA. The CDR3 covers 11 residues. CDR3: CSVVWVGGYTF. CDR3 DNA sequence: TGCAGCGTTGTCTGGGTAGGGGGCTACACCTTC.

This clone was observed a few times. This chain uses TRBV7-8 with TRBJ2-2; no definite D call. The length of the CDR3 is 15 residues. Between the trimmed V and J ends, which lost 1 base and 0 bases, there was a span of 6 bases. The V gene's germline CDR1 is SGHVS and CDR2 FQNEAQ. CDR3 protein: CASSLVLANTGELFF. The CDR3 DNA follows: TGTGCCAGCAGCTTAGTCCTAGCGAACACCGGGGAGCTGTTTTTT.

V and J are TRBV11-2 and TRBJ1-2, with D possibly matching TRBD1 (5 bases). Germline V gene sequence: CDR1 SGHAT, CDR2 FQNNGV. CDR3 length: 14 amino acids. Trimming left V 1 base short and J 2 bases short, with 8 bases between. The CDR3 loop reads CASSLVDRNYGYTF. The CDR3 DNA is TGTGCCAGCAGCTTAGTTGACAGAAACTATGGCTACACCTTC. Full variable domain (remainder filled in from reference TRBV11-2 and TRBJ1-2): EAGVAQSPRYKIIEKRQSVAFWCNPISGHATLYWYQQILGQGPKLLIQFQNNGVVDDSQLPKDRFSAERLKGVDSTLKIQPAKLEDSAVYLCASSLVDRNYGYTFGSGTRLTVV.

This chain links TRBV7-2 with TRBJ2-2; no clear D gene. Trimming shortened V by 5 bases and J by 4 bases, and 14 bases separated the two germline ends. The CDR3 runs 15 residues. Germline values: CDR1 SGHTA, CDR2 FQGNSA. The DNA for the CDR3 is TGTGCCAGCAGCCCATCACGGCTAACCACCGGGGAGCTGTTTTTT. Protein: CASSPSRLTTGELFF.

In this sample, this clone turned up a few times. The rearrangement uses TRBV6-1 and TRBJ1-1; D may be TRBD1 (5 bases). The V end lost 0 bases, the J end lost 0 bases, and 8 bases lay between the germline ends. This CDR3 spans 15 amino acids. From germline, CDR1 is MNHNS and CDR2 SASEGT. CDR3 coding DNA: TGTGCCAGCAGTGAAGCGAGGGGTATGAACACTGAAGCTTTCTTT. Its protein product is CASSEARGMNTEAFF.

This chain joins TRBV7-6 and TRBJ2-3, with no clear D. The V and J ends lost 4 bases and 5 bases respectively, with 13 bases between them. CDR3 length equals 14 residues. Germline lookup yields CDR1 SGHVS and CDR2 FNYEAQ. The CDR3 here is CASSSLGPGDTQYF. In DNA form, the CDR3 reads TGTGCCAGCAGCTCCCTCGGCCCGGGAGATACGCAGTATTTT. The entire variable domain, with the rest obtained from reference TRBV7-6 and TRBJ2-3, is as follows: GAGVSQSPRYKVTKRGQDVALRCDPISGHVSLYWYRQALGQGPEFLTYFNYEAQQDKSGLPNDRFSAERPEGSISTLTIQRTEQRDSAMYRCASSSLGPGDTQYFGPGTRLTVL.

The J gene is TRBJ2-7, the V gene TRBV14; perhaps TRBD2 as D (6 bases). V lost 1 base and J lost 7, with 17 bases in between. The CDR3 is made up of 15 amino acids. Germline V gene lookup returns CDR1 SGHDN and CDR2 FVKESK. The DNA of the CDR3 is TGTGCCAGCAGCCAAGTGACCATGGGGGGTGGAGAGCAGTACTTC. Its protein product is CASSQVTMGGGEQYF.

This sequence joins TRBV19 and TRBJ1-5, with a tentative D call TRBD1 (5 bases). Germline V gene data show CDR1 as LNHDA and CDR2 as SQIVND (reference sequence). The CDR3 consists of 14 residues. Trimming left V 1 base short and J 7 bases short, with 11 bases between. The chain's CDR3 is CASSIVGGRQPQHF. CDR3 coding DNA: TGTGCCAGTAGTATAGTGGGGGGACGCCAGCCCCAGCATTTT.

The chain is built from TRBV4-2 and TRBJ2-2, with TRBD2 matching 11 bases. The CDR3 extends over 15 amino acids. CDR1 is LGHNA, CDR2 YNFKEQ, per germline. V lost 6 bases, J lost 6 bases, and 6 bases stayed unmatched. The CDR3 sequence is CASRVTSGSPGELFF. The CDR3 nucleotides read TGTGCCAGCAGGGTAACTAGCGGGAGTCCCGGGGAGCTGTTTTTT.

The chain has TRBV6-5 and TRBJ2-1; D is perhaps TRBD1 or TRBD2 (5 bases each). From germline, CDR1 is MNHEY and CDR2 SVGAGI. V was pared by 5 bases and J by 5 bases, with 13 bases between. The CDR3 runs 14 residues. CDR3 in amino acids: CASSTAGTNNEQFF. Written as DNA, the CDR3 is TGTGCCAGCAGTACGGCAGGGACCAACAATGAGCAGTTCTTC.

V gene TRBV28 combines with J gene TRBJ2-5; D is perhaps TRBD1 (6 bases). With 6 bases removed from V and 2 bases from J, the gap between germline ends came to 13 bases. The CDR3 consists of 14 residues. CDR1 and CDR2 (germline): MDHEN, SYDVKM. For the CDR3, the DNA is TGTGCCAGCAGCCTAATCGGACAGCAAGAGACCCAGTACTTC. Protein: CASSLIGQQETQYF. Full variable domain (outside the CDR3, taken from reference TRBV28 and TRBJ2-5): DVKVTQSSRYLVKRTGEKVFLECVQDMDHENMFWYRQDPGLGLRLIYFSYDVKMKEKGDIPEGYSVSREKKERFSLILESASTNQTSMYLCASSLIGQQETQYFGPGTRLLVL.

V and J are TRBV27 and TRBJ2-7; TRBD1 aligns across 9 bases. The CDR3 is made up of 15 amino acids. Germline-derived CDR1 and CDR2 are MNHEY and SMNVEV (reference sequence). The V segment lost 3 bases and the J segment 3 bases; nucleotides outside the gene matches: 6. CDR3 DNA: TGTGCCAGCAGTTTGGTCCCGGGACAGGGCTACGAGCAGTACTTC. This encodes CASSLVPGQGYEQYF.

V usage is TRBV21-1 and J usage is TRBJ2-7; no DNA check was done on the table's D call, TRBD2. TRBV21-1 is listed as a pseudogene. The CDR3 runs 16 residues. The CDR3 sequence: CASSKVLTSRTYEQYF. CDR3 nucleotides: TGTGCCAGCAGCAAAGTGCTGACTAGCCGTACCTACGAGCAGTACTTC.